This record concerns one T cell receptor (beta chain) sequence. Using immunoSEQ multiplex PCR, the repertoire was profiled, and TCRdb retains in-frame clones only, with some absent. The table lists 150,000 to 200,000 clones, roughly 90% of them singletons. This CDR3 region has 15 residues. Germline V gene sequence: CDR1 KGHSH, CDR2 LQKENI. The germline V and J ends were trimmed by 3 bases and 3 bases, with 15 bases remaining between them. This specimen comes from a study of blood T cell repertoires in COVID-19. This sequence joins TRBV18 and TRBJ2-7; maybe TRBD2 (7 bases). Sequencing input: PBMCs or T cells enriched from blood (not recorded which). The clonotype comes from a woman aged 50 to 60 who had recovered from COVID-19. The chain's CDR3 is CASSPNREGFYEQYF. In DNA form, the CDR3 reads TGTGCCAGCTCACCTAACAGGGAGGGCTTCTACGAGCAGTACTTC.